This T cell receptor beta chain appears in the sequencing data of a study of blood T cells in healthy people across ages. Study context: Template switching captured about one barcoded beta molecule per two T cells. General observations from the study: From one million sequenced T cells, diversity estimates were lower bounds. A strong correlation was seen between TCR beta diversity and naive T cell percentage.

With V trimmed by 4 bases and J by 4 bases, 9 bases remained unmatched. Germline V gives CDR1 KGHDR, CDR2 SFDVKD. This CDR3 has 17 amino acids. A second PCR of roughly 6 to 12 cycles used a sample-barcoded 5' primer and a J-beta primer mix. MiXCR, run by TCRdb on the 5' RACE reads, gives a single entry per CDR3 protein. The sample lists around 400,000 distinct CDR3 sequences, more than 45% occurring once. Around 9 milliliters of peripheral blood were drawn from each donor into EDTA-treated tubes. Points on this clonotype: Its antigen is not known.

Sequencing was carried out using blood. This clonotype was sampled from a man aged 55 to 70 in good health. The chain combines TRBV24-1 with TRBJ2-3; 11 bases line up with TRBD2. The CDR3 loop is CATSEQLAGDAADTQYF. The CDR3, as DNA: TGTGCCACCAGTGAACAACTAGCGGGAGATGCGGCAGATACGCAGTATTTT.